This T cell receptor beta chain was identified during a study of blood T cell repertoires in COVID-19. This clone appeared many times. The repertoire was sequenced with immunoSEQ multiplex PCR; TCRdb's copy has only in-frame clones and lacks some. Of approximately 180,000 clones detected, under 80% appear once; the ten largest clones hold roughly a sixth. This clonotype originated in a woman between 45 and 60 years old with acute COVID-19. Sequenced: PBMCs or T cells enriched from blood (not recorded which).

This CDR3 reads CASSEAASLGLYGYTF. CDR3 DNA: TGTGCCAGCAGTGAGGCAGCGAGCTTGGGTCTCTATGGCTACACCTTC. The chain couples TRBV6-1 to TRBJ1-2, with D uncertain. Trimming pared 3 bases from V and 4 bases from J, leaving 18 bases between. CDR1 and CDR2 from the germline V gene are MNHNS and SASEGT. CDR3 length equals 16 residues.